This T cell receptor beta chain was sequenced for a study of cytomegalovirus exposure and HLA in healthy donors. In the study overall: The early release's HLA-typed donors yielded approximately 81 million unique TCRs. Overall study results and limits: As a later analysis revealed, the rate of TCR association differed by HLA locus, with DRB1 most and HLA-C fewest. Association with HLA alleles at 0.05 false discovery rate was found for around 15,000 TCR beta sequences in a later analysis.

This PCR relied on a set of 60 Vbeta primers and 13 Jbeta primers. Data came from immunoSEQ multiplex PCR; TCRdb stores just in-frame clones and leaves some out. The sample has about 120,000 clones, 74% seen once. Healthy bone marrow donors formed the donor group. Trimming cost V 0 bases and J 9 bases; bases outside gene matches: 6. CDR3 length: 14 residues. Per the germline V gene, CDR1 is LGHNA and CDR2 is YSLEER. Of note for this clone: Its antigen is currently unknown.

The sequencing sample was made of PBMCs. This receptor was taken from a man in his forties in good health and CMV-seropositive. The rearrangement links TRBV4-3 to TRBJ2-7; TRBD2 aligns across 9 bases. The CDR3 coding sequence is TGCGCCAGCAGCCAAGAGGGAAGTAGCGGGAGGCAGTACTTC. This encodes CASSQEGSSGRQYF.